This T cell receptor (beta chain) was sequenced in a study of blood T cell repertoires in COVID-19. Details on this clone: The same CDR3 arises from other DNA sequences in this sample as well.

Germline V gene sequence: CDR1 SGDLS, CDR2 YYNGEE. V lost 0 bases to trimming and J lost 0 bases, with 3 bases between them. This CDR3 contains 13 residues. Sequenced by immunoSEQ multiplex PCR; TCRdb stores in-frame clones only, minus some. The data contain about 64,000 clones, roughly two thirds of them singletons. Sequencing was done on a sample of PBMCs or T cells enriched from blood (not recorded which). The origin of this receptor is an older woman who had been exposed to COVID-19. V is TRBV9 and J is TRBJ1-1; D gene uncertain. This CDR3 is CASSVAVNTEAFF. The CDR3 DNA follows: TGTGCCAGCAGCGTAGCCGTGAACACTGAAGCTTTCTTT.